This TCR beta chain appears in the sequencing data of a study of T cell repertoires in cytomegalovirus infection. About the research overall: Indications of both CMV infection and matching HLA type were provided by public TCR beta signatures.

V was clipped by 7 bases and J by 7 bases; unmatched bases: 2. CDR3 size: 11 residues. CDR1 is SQVTM and CDR2 is ANQGSEA in the germline V gene. This clonotype was detected a few times. Its antigen is not known. Study results and caveats: Predominance within the ex vivo response was attributable to HLA-C-restricted CMV-specific TCR beta clonotypes.

TCRdb used MiXCR to reprocess the reads, holding one entry per CDR3 protein. The table records 200,000 to 300,000 distinct CDR3 sequences, approximately 10% of them present only once. Sequencing input: PBMCs. V usage is TRBV29-1 and J usage is TRBJ1-2, with TRBD1 identical over 11 bases. This sequence originates from a human donor in good health (CMV status not recorded). Some clones in this sample may be carry-over from other donors' samples. The CDR3 sequence: CSAGTGGGYTF. DNA of the CDR3: TGCAGCGCGGGGACAGGGGGTGGCTACACCTTC.